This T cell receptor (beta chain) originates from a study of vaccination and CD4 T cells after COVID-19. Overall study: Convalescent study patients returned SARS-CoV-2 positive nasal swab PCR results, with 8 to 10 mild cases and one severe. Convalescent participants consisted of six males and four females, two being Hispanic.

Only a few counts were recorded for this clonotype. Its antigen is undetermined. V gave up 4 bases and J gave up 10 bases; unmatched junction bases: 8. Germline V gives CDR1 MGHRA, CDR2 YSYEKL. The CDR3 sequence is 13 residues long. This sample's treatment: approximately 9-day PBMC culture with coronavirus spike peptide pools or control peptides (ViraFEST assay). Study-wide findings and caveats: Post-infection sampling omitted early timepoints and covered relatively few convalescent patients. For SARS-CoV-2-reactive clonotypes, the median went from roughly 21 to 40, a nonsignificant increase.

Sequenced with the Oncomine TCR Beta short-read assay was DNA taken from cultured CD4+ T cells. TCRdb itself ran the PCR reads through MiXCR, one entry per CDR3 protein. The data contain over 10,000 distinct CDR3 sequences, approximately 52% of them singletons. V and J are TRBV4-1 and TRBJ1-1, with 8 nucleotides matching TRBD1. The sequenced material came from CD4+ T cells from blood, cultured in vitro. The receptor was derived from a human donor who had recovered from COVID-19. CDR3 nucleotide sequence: TGCGCCAGCAGCCGAGACAGGGGCAGAGGAGCTTTCTTT. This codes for CASSRDRGRGAFF.